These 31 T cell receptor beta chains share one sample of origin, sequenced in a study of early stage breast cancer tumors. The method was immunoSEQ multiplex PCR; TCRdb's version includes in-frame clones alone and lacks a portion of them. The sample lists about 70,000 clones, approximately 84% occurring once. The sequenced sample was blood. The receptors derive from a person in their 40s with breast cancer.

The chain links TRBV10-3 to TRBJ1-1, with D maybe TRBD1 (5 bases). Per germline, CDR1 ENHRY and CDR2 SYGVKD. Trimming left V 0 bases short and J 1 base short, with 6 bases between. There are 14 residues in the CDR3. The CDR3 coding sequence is TGTGCCATCAGTGAGTCCCAGGGGAACACTGAAGCTTTCTTT. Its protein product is CAISESQGNTEAFF.

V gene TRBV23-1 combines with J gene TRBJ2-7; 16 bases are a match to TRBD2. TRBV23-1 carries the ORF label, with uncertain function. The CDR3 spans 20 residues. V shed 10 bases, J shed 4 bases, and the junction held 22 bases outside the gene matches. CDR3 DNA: TGCGCCACTATAAACAGAGACAGTCCCGGGACTAGCGGGAGGGAATACGAGCAGTACTTC. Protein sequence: CATINRDSPGTSGREYEQYF.

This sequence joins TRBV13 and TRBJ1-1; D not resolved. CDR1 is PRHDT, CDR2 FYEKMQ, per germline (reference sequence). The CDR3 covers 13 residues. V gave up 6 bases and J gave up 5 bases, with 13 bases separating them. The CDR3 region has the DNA TGTGCCAGCAGTACGTTGGTAGGAACTGAAGCTTTCTTT. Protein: CASSTLVGTEAFF.

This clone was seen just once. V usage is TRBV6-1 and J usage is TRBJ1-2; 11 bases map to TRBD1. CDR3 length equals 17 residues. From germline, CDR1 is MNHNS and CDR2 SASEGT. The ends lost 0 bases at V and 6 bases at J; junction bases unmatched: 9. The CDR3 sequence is CASSEAVDRGLGDGYTF. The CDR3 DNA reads TGTGCCAGCAGTGAAGCCGTGGACAGGGGGCTCGGAGATGGCTACACCTTC.

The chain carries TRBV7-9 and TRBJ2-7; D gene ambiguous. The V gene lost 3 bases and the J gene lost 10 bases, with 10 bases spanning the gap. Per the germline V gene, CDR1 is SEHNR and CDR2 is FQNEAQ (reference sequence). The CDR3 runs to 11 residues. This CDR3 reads CASSLGRAQYF. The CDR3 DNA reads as TGTGCCAGCAGCTTGGGTAGAGCTCAGTACTTC.

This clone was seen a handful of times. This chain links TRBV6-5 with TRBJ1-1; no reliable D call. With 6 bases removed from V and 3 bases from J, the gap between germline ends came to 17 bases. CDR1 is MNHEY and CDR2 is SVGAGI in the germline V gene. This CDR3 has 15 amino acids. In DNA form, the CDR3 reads TGTGCCAGCAGCCCTGCTACTATCCTTGACACTGAAGCTTTCTTT. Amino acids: CASSPATILDTEAFF.

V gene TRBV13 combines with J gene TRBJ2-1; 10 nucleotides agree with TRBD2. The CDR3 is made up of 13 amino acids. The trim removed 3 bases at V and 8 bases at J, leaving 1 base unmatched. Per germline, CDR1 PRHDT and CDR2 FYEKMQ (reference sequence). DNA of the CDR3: TGTGCCAGCAGCTTGACTAGCGGGTATGAGCAGTTCTTC. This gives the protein CASSLTSGYEQFF.

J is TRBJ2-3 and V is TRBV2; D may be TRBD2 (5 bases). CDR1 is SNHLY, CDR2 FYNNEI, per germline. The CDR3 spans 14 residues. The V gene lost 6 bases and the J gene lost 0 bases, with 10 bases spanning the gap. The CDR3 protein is CASRLDGSTDTQYF. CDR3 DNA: TGTGCCAGCAGACTAGACGGGAGCACAGATACGCAGTATTTT. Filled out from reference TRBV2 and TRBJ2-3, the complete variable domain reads EPEVTQTPSHQVTQMGQEVILRCVPISNHLYFYWYRQILGQKVEFLVSFYNNEISEKSEIFDDQFSVERPDGSNFTLKIRSTKLEDSAMYFCASRLDGSTDTQYFGPGTRLTVL.

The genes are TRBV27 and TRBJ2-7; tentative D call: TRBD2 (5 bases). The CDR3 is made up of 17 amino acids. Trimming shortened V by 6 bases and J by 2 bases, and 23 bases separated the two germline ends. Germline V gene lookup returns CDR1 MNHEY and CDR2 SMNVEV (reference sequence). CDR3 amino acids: CASRGRRVVGSAYEQYF. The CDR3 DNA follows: TGTGCCAGCAGAGGGCGGCGGGTCGTGGGATCAGCCTACGAGCAGTACTTC.

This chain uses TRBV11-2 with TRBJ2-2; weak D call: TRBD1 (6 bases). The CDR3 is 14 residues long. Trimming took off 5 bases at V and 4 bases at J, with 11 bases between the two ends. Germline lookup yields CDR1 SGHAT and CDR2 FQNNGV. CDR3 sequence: CASSHTGSTGELFF. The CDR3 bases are TGTGCCAGCAGCCATACAGGGTCCACCGGGGAGCTGTTTTTT.

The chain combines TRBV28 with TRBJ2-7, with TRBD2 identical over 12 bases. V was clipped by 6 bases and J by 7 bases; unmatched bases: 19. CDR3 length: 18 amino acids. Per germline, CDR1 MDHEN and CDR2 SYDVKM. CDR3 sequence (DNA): TGTGCCAGCAGGTCCAGCTCCGGGACTAGCGGGTCCATGGGGGAGCAGTACTTC. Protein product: CASRSSSGTSGSMGEQYF.

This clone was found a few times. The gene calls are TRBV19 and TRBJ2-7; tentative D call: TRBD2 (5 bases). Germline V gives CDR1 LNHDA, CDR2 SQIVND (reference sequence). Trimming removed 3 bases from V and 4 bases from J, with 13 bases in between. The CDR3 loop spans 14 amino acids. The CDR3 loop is CASSIGRIGYEQYF. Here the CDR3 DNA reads TGTGCCAGTAGTATTGGGAGAATAGGGTACGAGCAGTACTTC.

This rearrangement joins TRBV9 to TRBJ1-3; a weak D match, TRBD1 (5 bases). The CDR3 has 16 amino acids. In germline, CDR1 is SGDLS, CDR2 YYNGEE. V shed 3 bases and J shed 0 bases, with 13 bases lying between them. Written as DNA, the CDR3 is TGTGCCAGCAGCGCCCCCGGGACCGCCTCTGGAAACACCATATATTTT. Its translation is CASSAPGTASGNTIYF.

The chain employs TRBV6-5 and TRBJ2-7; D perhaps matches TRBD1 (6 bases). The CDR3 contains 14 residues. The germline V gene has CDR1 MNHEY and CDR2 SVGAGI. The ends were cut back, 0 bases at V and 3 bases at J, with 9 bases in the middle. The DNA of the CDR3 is TGTGCCAGCAGTTACTCGGGACAAAACTACGAGCAGTACTTC. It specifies CASSYSGQNYEQYF.

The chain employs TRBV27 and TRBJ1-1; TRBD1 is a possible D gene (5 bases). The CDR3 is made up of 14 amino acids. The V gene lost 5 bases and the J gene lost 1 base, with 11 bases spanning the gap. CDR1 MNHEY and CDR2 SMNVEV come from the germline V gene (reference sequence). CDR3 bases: TGTGCCAGCAGTCTCCCCGGGGGGAACACTGAAGCTTTCTTT. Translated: CASSLPGGNTEAFF.

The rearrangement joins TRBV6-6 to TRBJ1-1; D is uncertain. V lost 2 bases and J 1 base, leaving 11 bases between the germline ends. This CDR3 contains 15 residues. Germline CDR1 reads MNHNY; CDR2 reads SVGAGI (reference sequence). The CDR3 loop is CASSYGIEANTEAFF. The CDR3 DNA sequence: TGTGCCAGCAGTTACGGGATAGAGGCGAACACTGAAGCTTTCTTT.

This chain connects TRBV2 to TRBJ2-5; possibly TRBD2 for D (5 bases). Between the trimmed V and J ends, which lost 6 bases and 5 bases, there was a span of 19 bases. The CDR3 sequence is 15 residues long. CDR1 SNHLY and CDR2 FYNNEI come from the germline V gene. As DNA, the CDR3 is TGTGCCAGCAGCGCTGAGACTTCTAGCTTCGAGACCCAGTACTTC. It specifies CASSAETSSFETQYF. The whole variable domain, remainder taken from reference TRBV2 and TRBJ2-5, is EPEVTQTPSHQVTQMGQEVILRCVPISNHLYFYWYRQILGQKVEFLVSFYNNEISEKSEIFDDQFSVERPDGSNFTLKIRSTKLEDSAMYFCASSAETSSFETQYFGPGTRLLVL.

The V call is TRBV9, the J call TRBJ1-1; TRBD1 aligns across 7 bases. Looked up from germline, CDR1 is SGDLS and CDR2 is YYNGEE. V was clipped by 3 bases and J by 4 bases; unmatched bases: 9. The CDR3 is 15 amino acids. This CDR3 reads CASSATDRVPTEAFF. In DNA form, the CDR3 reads TGTGCCAGCAGCGCAACTGACAGGGTACCCACTGAAGCTTTCTTT.

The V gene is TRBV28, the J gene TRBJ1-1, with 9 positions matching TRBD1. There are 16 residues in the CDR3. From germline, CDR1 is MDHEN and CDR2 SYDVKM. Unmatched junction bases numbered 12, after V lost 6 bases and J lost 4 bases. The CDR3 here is CASRRTGTGYSTEAFF. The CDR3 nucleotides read TGTGCCAGCAGGCGTACCGGGACAGGGTATAGCACTGAAGCTTTCTTT.

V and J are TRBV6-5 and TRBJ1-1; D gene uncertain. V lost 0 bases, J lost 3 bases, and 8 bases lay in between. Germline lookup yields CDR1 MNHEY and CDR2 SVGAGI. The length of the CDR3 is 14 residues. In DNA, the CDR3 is TGTGCCAGCAGTTACTCGAATCAGCACACTGAAGCTTTCTTT. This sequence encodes CASSYSNQHTEAFF.

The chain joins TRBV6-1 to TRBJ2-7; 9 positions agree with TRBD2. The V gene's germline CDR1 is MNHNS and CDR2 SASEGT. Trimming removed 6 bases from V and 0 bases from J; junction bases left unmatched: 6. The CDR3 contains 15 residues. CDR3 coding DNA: TGTGCCAGCAGGGTTAGCGGGAGCCTCTCCTACGAGCAGTACTTC. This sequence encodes CASRVSGSLSYEQYF.

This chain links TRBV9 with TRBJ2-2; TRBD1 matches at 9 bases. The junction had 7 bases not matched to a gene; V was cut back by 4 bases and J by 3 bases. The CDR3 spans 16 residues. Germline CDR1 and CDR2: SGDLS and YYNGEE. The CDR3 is CASSPTGTGYTGELFF. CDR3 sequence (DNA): TGTGCCAGCAGCCCCACCGGGACAGGGTACACCGGGGAGCTGTTTTTT.

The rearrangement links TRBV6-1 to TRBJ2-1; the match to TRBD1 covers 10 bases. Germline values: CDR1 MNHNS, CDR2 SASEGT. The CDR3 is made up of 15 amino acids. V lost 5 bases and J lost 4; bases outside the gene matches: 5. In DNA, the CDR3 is TGTGCCAGCAGTACTGACAGGGGGCTTTACAATGAGCAGTTCTTC. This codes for CASSTDRGLYNEQFF.

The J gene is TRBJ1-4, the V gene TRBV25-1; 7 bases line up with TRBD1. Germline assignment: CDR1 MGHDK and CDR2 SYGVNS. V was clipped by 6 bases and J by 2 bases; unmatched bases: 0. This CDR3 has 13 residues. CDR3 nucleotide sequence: TGTGCCAGCAGGGGACAGACTAATGAAAAACTGTTTTTT. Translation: CASRGQTNEKLFF. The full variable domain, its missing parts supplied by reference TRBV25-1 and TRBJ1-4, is EADIYQTPRYLVIGTGKKITLECSQTMGHDKMYWYQQDPGMELHLIHYSYGVNSTEKGDLSSESTVSRIRTEHFPLTLESARPSHTSQYLCASRGQTNEKLFFGSGTQLSVL.

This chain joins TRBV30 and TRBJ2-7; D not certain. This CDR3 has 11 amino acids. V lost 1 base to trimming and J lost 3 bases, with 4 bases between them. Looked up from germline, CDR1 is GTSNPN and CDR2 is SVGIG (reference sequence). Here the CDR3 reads CAWSALYEQYF. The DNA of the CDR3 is TGTGCCTGGAGTGCCCTCTACGAGCAGTACTTC.

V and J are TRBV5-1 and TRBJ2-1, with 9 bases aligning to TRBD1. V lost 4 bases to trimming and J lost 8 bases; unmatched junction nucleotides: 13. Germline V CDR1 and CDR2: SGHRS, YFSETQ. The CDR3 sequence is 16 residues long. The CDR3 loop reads CASSGPTGTGPDEQFF. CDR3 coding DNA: TGCGCCAGCAGCGGCCCTACCGGGACAGGGCCTGATGAGCAGTTCTTC.

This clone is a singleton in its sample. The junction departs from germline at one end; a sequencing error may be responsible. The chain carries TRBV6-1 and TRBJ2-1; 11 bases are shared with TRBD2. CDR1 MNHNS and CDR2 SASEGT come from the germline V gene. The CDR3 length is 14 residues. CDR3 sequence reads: CATSTSGRSYEQFF. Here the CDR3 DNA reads TGTGCCACCAGTACTAGCGGGAGAAGCTATGAGCAGTTCTTC.

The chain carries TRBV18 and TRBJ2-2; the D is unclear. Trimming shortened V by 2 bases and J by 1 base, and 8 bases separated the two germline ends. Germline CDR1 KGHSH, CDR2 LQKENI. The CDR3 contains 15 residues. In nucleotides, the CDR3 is TGTGCCAGCTCACCATCGACGGGGAACACCGGGGAGCTGTTTTTT. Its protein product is CASSPSTGNTGELFF.

CDR3 sequence (DNA): TGTGCCAGCAGCCAAGGTAAGGGGGCCATTGCCTATGGCTACACCTTC. Translation gives CASSQGKGAIAYGYTF. The chain recombines TRBV14 with TRBJ1-2; 7 bases line up with TRBD1. Germline lookup yields CDR1 SGHDN and CDR2 FVKESK. After removal of 1 base from V and 4 bases from J, the junction contained 9 bases not matched to a gene. CDR3 length: 16 residues.

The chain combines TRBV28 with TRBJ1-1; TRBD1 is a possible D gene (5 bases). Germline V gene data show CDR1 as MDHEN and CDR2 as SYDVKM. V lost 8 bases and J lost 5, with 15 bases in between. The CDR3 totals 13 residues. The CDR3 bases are TGTGCCAGCTCAAGGGGTTTTGGGACTGAAGCTTTCTTT. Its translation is CASSRGFGTEAFF.

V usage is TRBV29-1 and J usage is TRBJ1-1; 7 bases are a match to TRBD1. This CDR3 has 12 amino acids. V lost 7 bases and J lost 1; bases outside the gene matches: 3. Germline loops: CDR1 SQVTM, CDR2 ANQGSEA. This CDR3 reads CSDRQGNTEAFF. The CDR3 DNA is TGCAGCGATAGACAGGGGAACACTGAAGCTTTCTTT.